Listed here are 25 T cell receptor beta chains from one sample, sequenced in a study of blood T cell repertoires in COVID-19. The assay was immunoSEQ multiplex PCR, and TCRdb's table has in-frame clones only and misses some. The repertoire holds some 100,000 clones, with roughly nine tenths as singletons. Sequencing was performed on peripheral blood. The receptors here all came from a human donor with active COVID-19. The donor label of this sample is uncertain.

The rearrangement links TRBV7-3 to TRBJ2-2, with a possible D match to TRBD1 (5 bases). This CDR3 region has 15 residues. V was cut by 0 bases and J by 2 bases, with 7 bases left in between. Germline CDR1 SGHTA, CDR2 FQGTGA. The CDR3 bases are TGTGCCAGCAGCTTAACGGGGCCCAACACCGGGGAGCTGTTTTTT. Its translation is CASSLTGPNTGELFF.

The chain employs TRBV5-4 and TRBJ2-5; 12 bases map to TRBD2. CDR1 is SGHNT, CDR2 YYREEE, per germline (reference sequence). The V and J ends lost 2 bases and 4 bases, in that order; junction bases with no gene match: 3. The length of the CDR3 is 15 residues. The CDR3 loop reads CASSFGTSGRETQYF. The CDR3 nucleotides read TGTGCCAGCAGCTTCGGGACTAGCGGGCGAGAGACCCAGTACTTC.

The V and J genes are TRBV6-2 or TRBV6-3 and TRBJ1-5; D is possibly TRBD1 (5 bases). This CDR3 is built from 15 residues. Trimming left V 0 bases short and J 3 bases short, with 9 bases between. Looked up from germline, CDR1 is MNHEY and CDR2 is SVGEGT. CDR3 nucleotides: TGTGCCAGCAGTTACTCTTCAGGGCTCAATCAGCCCCAGCATTTT. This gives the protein CASSYSSGLNQPQHF.

The CDR3 region is CASSPRPTDSYYGYTF. CDR3 DNA: TGTGCCAGCAGCCCCCGCCCTACAGACAGCTACTATGGCTACACCTTC. The chain links TRBV11-2 to TRBJ1-2; maybe TRBD1 (5 bases). Trimming pared 5 bases from V and 3 bases from J, leaving 19 bases between. Germline CDR1 and CDR2: SGHAT and FQNNGV. The CDR3 covers 16 residues. The variable domain in full, with the rest retrieved from reference TRBV11-2 and TRBJ1-2, is EAGVAQSPRYKIIEKRQSVAFWCNPISGHATLYWYQQILGQGPKLLIQFQNNGVVDDSQLPKDRFSAERLKGVDSTLKIQPAKLEDSAVYLCASSPRPTDSYYGYTFGSGTRLTVV.

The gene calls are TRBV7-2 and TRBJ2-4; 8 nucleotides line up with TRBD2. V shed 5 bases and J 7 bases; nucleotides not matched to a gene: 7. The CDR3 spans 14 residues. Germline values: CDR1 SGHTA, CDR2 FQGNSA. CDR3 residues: CASSPERGWNIQYF. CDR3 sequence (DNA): TGTGCCAGCAGCCCGGAGCGGGGGTGGAACATTCAGTACTTC.

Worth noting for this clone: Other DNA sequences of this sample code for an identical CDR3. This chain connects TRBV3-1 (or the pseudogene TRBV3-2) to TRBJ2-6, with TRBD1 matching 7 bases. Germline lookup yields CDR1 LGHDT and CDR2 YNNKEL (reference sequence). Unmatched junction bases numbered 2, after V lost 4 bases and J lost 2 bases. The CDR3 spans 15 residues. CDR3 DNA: TGTGCCAGCAGCCTGACAGGGACTGGGGCCAACGTCCTGACTTTC. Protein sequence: CASSLTGTGANVLTF.

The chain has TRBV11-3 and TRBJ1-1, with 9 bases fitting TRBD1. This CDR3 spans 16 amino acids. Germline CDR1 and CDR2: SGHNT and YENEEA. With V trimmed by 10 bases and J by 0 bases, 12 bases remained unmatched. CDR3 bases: TGTGCCACCCTCCCGGGACAGGGCCCTTTGAACACTGAAGCTTTCTTT. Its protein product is CATLPGQGPLNTEAFF.

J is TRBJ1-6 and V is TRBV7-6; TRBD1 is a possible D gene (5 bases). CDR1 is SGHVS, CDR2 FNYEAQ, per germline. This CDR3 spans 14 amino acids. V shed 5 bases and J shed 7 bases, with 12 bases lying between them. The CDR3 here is CASSLEGRNSPLHF. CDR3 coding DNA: TGTGCCAGCAGCCTGGAGGGGCGCAATTCACCCCTCCACTTT. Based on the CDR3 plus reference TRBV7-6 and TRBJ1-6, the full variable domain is GAGVSQSPRYKVTKRGQDVALRCDPISGHVSLYWYRQALGQGPEFLTYFNYEAQQDKSGLPNDRFSAERPEGSISTLTIQRTEQRDSAMYRCASSLEGRNSPLHFGNGTRLTVT.

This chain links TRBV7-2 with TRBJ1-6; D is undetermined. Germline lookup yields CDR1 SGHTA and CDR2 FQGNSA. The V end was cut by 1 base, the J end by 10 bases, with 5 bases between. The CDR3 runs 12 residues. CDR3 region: CASSLGPSPLHF. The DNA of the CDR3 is TGTGCCAGCAGCTTAGGGCCATCACCCCTCCACTTT.

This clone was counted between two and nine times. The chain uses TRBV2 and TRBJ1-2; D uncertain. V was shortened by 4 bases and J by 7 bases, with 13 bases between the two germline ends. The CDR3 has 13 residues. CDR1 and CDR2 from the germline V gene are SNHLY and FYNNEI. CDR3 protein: CASSAPGSRGYTF. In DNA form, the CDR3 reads TGTGCCAGCAGTGCACCAGGTAGTCGTGGCTACACCTTC. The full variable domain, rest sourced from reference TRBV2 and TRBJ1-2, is EPEVTQTPSHQVTQMGQEVILRCVPISNHLYFYWYRQILGQKVEFLVSFYNNEISEKSEIFDDQFSVERPDGSNFTLKIRSTKLEDSAMYFCASSAPGSRGYTFGSGTRLTVV.

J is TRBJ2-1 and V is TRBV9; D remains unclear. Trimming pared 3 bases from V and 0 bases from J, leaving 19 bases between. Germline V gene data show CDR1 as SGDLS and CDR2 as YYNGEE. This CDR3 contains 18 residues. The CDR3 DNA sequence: TGTGCCAGCAGCGAGCAGGATCCAGCCGCAGTCTCCTACAATGAGCAGTTCTTC. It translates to CASSEQDPAAVSYNEQFF.

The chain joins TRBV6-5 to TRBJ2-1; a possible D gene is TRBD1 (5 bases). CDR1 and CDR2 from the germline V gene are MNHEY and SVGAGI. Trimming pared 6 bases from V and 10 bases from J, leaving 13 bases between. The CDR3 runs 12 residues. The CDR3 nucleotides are TGTGCCAGCAGCTCCGGGTGGGGCGAGCAGTTCTTC. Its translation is CASSSGWGEQFF.

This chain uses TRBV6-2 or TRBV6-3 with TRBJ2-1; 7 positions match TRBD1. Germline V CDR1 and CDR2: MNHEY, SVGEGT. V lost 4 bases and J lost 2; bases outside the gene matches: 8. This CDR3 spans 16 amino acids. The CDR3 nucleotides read TGTGCCAGCAGTTCCAGGTGGGACAGCCCCTACAATGAGCAGTTCTTC. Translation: CASSSRWDSPYNEQFF.

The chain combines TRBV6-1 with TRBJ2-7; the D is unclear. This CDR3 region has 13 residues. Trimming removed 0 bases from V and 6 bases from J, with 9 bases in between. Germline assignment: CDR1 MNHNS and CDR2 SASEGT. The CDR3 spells CASSEARGSEQYF. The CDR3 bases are TGTGCCAGCAGTGAAGCGCGAGGCTCCGAGCAGTACTTC.

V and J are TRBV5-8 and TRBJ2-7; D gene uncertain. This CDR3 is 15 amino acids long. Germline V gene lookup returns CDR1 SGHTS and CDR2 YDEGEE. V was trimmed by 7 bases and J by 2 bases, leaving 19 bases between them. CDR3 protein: CASGLSRDLPYEQYF. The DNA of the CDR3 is TGTGCCAGCGGCCTCAGCCGCGACTTACCCTACGAGCAGTACTTC.

DNA of the CDR3: TGTGCCAGCAGTTATACAGGGCGCAACACTGAAGCTTTCTTT. Protein sequence: CASSYTGRNTEAFF. The genes are TRBV6-2 or TRBV6-3 and TRBJ1-1, with TRBD1 as a possible D gene (6 bases). Trimming stripped 3 bases from V and 2 bases from J, with 10 bases between. Germline V lookup: CDR1 MNHEY, CDR2 SVGEGT. The length of the CDR3 is 14 residues.

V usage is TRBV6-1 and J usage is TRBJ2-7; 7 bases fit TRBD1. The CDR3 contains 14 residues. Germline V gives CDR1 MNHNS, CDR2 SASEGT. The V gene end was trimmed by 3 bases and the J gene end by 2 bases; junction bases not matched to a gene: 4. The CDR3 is CASSERDRPYEQYF. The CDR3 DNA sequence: TGTGCCAGCAGTGAGAGGGACAGACCCTACGAGCAGTACTTC.

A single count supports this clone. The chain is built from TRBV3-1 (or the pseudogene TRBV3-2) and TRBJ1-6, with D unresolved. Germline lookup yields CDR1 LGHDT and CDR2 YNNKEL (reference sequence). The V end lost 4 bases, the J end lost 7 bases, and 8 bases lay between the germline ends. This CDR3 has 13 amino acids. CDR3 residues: CASSPLVNSPLHF. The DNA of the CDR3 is TGTGCCAGCAGCCCACTTGTAAATTCACCCCTCCACTTT.

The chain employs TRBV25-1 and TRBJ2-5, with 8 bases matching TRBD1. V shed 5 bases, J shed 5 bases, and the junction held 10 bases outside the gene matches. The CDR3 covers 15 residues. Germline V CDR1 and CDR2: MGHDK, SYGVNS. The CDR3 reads CASSYGQGGGETQYF. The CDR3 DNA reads TGTGCCAGCAGTTATGGACAGGGAGGAGGGGAGACCCAGTACTTC.

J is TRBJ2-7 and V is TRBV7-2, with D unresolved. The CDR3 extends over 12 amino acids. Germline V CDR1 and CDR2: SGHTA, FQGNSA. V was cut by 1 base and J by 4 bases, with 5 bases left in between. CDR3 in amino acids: CASSLVGYEQYF. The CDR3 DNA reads TGTGCCAGCAGCTTAGTCGGGTACGAGCAGTACTTC.

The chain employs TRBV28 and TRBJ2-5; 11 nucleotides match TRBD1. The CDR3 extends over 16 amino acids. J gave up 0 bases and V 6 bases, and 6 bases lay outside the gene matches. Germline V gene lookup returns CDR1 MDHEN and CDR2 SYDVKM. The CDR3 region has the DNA TGTGCCAGCAGCGCCGGGGACAGGGGGTACCAAGAGACCCAGTACTTC. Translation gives CASSAGDRGYQETQYF.

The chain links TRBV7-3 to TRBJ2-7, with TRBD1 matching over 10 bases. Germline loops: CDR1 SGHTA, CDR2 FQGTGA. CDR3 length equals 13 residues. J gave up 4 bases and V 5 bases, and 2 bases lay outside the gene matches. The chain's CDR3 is CASSRDRGYEQYF. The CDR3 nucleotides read TGTGCCAGCAGCCGGGACAGGGGTTACGAGCAGTACTTC.

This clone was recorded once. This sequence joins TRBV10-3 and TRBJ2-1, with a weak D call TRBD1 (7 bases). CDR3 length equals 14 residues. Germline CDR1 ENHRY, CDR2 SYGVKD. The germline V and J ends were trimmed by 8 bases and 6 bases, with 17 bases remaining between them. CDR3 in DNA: TGTGCCATCCGGAGGGGGCCTGCACTCAATGAGCAGTTCTTC. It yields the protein CAIRRGPALNEQFF.

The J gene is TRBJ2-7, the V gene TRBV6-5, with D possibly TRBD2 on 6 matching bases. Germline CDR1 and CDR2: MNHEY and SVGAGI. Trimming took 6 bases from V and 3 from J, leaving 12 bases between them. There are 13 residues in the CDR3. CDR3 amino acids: CASRTYSGYEQYF. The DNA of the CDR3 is TGTGCCAGCAGGACTTATAGCGGCTACGAGCAGTACTTC.

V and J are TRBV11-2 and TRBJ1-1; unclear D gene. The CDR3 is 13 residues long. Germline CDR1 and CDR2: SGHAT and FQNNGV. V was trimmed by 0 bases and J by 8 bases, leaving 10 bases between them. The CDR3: CASSLELDREAFF. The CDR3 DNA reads TGTGCCAGCAGCTTAGAACTCGATCGGGAAGCTTTCTTT.